Below are 6 T cell receptor beta chains sequenced from a single sample in a study of T cells in Graves' hyperthyroidism and ophthalmopathy. The investigators amplified TCR beta CDR3 regions from RNA transcripts. The HTBI primer set was used in a first-round RT-PCR of the TCR CDR3. TCRdb used MiXCR to reprocess the multiplex PCR reads, holding one entry per CDR3 protein. The repertoire consists of about 840,000 distinct CDR3 sequences, with roughly 40% occurring once and the leading ten covering 8.9%. Sequenced input: blood. Receptors were obtained from a young man with Graves' hyperthyroidism.

There are many counts of this clonotype. This chain links TRBV2 with TRBJ1-3; D call uncertain. The CDR3 consists of 14 residues. The V gene lost 8 bases and the J gene lost 0 bases, with 11 bases spanning the gap. CDR1 and CDR2 (germline): SNHLY, FYNNEI. The CDR3 DNA sequence: TGTGCCAGCCAAAGTCTGAACTCTGGAAACACCATATATTTT. Protein product: CASQSLNSGNTIYF.

The rearrangement links TRBV19 to TRBJ1-2; no clear D. The V and J ends lost 5 bases and 0 bases respectively, with 19 bases between them. This CDR3 is built from 17 residues. CDR1 and CDR2 from the germline V gene are LNHDA and SQIVND (reference sequence). The CDR3 DNA sequence: TGTGCCAGTAGTTCAGGACCGGAATACCCTTCTAACTATGGCTACACCTTC. Its translation is CASSSGPEYPSNYGYTF.

The chain recombines TRBV6-5 with TRBJ2-7; D call uncertain. There are 13 residues in the CDR3. Trimming pared 8 bases from V and 2 bases from J, leaving 13 bases between. Germline loops: CDR1 MNHEY, CDR2 SVGAGI. The CDR3 bases are TGTGCCAGCGCTGCGCCACAGACCTACGAGCAGTACTTC. Its protein product is CASAAPQTYEQYF.

This clonotype has at least ten counts. The CDR3 region is CSAYDQGNQPQHF. The CDR3 bases are TGCAGTGCTTACGACCAAGGCAATCAGCCCCAGCATTTT. The chain joins TRBV20-1 to TRBJ1-5; no clear D gene. This CDR3 region has 13 residues. Germline V gives CDR1 DFQATT, CDR2 SNEGSKA (reference sequence). Trimming pared 5 bases from V and 2 bases from J, leaving 10 bases between.

As concerns this clonotype: At one end, the junction sequence differs from germline, possibly due to a read error. The chain links TRBV12-3 or TRBV12-4 to TRBJ1-5; D is undetermined. The CDR3 contains 17 residues. The chain's CDR3 is CASSFHSWGYSSQPQHF. CDR3 DNA sequence: TGTGCCAGCAGTTTCCACAGTTGGGGTTATAGCAGTCAGCCCCAGCATTTT.

This chain links TRBV10-3 with TRBJ1-1; possible D gene TRBD1, 6 bases. V lost 3 bases, J lost 5 bases, and 13 bases lay in between. Germline CDR1 is ENHRY and CDR2 is SYGVKD. This CDR3 has 14 amino acids. CDR3 DNA sequence: TGTGCCATCAGTGAACGGGGGCTTTTAACTGAAGCTTTCTTT. Protein: CAISERGLLTEAFF.